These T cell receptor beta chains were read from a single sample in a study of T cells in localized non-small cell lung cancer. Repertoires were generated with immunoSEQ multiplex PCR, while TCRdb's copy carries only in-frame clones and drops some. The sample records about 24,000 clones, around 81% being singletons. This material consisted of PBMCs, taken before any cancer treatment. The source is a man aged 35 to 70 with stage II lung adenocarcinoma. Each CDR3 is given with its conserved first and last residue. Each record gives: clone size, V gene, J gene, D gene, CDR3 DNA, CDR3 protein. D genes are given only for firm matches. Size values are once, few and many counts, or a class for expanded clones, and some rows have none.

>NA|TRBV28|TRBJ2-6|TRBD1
TGTGCCAGCAGTCCAGGGGGCCCCGGGGCCAACGTCCTGACTTTC
CASSPGGPGANVLTF
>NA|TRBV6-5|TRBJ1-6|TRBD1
TGTGCCAGCAGTTATCTCCAGGGGGCCCTCCACTTT
CASSYLQGALHF
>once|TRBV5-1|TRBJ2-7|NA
TGCGCCAGCAGCTTGGGGGCTAACGACGCCGAGCAGTACTTC
CASSLGANDAEQYF
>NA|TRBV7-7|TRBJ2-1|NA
TGTGCTAGCAGCTTATCGCTAGCAGATGAGCAGTTCTTC
CASSLSLADEQFF
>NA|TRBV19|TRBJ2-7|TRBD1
TGTGCCAGTAGTTGGGGCAGGGGGCTGAACGAGCAGTACTTC
CASSWGRGLNEQYF
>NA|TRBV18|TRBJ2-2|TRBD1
TGTGCCAGCTCACCACCAGGACAGGCTAACACCGGGGAGCTGTTTTTT
CASSPPGQANTGELFF
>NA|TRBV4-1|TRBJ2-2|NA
TGCGCCAGCAGACAGTCCACAGGGACTCCGAACACCGGGGAGCTGTTTTTT
CASRQSTGTPNTGELFF
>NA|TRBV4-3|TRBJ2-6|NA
TGCGCCAGCAGCCCCGGTGACTCTGGGGCCAACGTCCTGACTTTC
CASSPGDSGANVLTF
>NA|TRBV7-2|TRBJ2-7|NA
TGTGCCAGCAGCTCTGGACTGTTCTACGAGCAGTACTTC
CASSSGLFYEQYF
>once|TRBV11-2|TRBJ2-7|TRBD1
TGTGCCAGCTCCGAAGACAGGGCCCCCTACGAGCAGTACTTC
CASSEDRAPYEQYF
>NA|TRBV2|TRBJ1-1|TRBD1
TGTGCCAGCAGGGGACAGGGGACCACTGAAGCTTTCTTT
CASRGQGTTEAFF
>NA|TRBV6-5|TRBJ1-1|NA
TGTGCCAGCAGTTACTCACTGTCAGGGGATAAAGCTTTCTTT
CASSYSLSGDKAFF
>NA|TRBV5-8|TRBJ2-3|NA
TGTGCCAGCAGCCGCGAGGTAGTTCGGGATACGCAGTATTTT
CASSREVVRDTQYF
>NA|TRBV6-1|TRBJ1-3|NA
TGTGCCAGCAGTGAAGGGTTATACTCTGGAAACACCATATATTTT
CASSEGLYSGNTIYF
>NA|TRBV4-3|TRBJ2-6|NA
TGCGCCAGCAGCCACTCTGGGGCCAACGTCCTGACTTTC
CASSHSGANVLTF
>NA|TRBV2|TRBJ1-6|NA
TGTGCCAGCAGCCTAACCCTAGTAGATTCACCCCTCCACTTT
CASSLTLVDSPLHF
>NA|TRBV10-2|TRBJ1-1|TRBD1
TGCGCCAGCAGTGACCGACAGGGCAGTAGGTACACTGAAGCTTTCTTT
CASSDRQGSRYTEAFF
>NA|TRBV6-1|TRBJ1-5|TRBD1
TGTGCCAGCAGTGAAAGGGGGCGTCAGCCCCAGCATTTT
CASSERGRQPQHF
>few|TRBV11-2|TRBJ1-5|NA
TGTGCCAGCAGCCAACACCAGGGAGTCGCGGGAGTCAATCAGCCCCAGCATTTT
CASSQHQGVAGVNQPQHF
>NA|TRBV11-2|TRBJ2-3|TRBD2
TGTGCCAGCAGCTTATTATTAGCGGGGGGTACGAAAAGCACAGATACGCAGTATTTT
CASSLLLAGGTKSTDTQYF
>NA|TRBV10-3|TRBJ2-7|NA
TGTGCCATCAGTGAGCGCCAGACAGGATCCTACGAGCAGTACTTC
CAISERQTGSYEQYF
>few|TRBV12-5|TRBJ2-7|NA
TGTGCTAGTGGGATGGCAGGGATTTTCTACGAGCAGTACTTC
CASGMAGIFYEQYF
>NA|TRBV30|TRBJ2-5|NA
TGTGCCTGGTCGACAGATCGATCCACCCAGTACTTC
CAWSTDRSTQYF
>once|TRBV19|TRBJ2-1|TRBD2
TGTGCCAGTAGACCTCTAGCGGGAGGGTTCTACAATGAGCAGTTCTTC
CASRPLAGGFYNEQFF
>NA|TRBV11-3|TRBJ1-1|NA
TGTGCCAGCAGCCCGGGGACTGCTGATGAAGCTTTCTTT
CASSPGTADEAFF
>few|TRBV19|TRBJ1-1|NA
TGTGCCAGTAGTCAGGGTAACACTGAAGCTTTCTTT
CASSQGNTEAFF
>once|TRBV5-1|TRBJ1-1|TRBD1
TGCGCCAGCAGCTTGGCCACGGCAGGGGGCACTGAAGCTTTCTTT
CASSLATAGGTEAFF
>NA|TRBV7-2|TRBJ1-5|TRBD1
TGTGCCAGCAGCTCCACATCACAGGGGGCAAATCAGCCCCAGCATTTT
CASSSTSQGANQPQHF
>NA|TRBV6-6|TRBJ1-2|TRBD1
TGTGCCAGCAGAAGAACAGGGGGCTTTGACTATGGCTACACCTTC
CASRRTGGFDYGYTF
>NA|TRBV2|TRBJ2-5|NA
TGTGCCAGCAGTGATCGACGGAACCAAGAGACCCAGTACTTC
CASSDRRNQETQYF
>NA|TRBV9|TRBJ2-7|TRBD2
TGTGCCAGCAGCGTAGTGTGTATCCGGGAGGCCCCCTACGAGCAGTACTTC
CASSVVCIREAPYEQYF
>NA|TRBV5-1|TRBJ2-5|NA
TGCGCCAGCAGCTTGGGACAGCAGCTCCAAGAGACCCAGTACTTC
CASSLGQQLQETQYF
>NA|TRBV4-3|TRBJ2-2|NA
TGCGCCAGCAGCCAAGAGTGGGGCACCGGGGAGCTGTTTTTT
CASSQEWGTGELFF
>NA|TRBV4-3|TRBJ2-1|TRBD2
TGCGCCAGCAGCCAAGACTGGACTAGCGCCTACCCCGTGTTCTTC
CASSQDWTSAYPVFF
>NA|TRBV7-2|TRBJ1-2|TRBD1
TGTGCCAGCAGCTTAGCGTCGGGACAGGGTCGCTACTATGGCTACACCTTC
CASSLASGQGRYYGYTF
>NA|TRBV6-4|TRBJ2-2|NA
TGTGCCAGCAGTGATTCAAGTAGGAGGGCCGGGGAGCTGTTTTTT
CASSDSSRRAGELFF
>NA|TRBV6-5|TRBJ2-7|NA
TGTGCCAGCAAAACGCCAAAACGGGGAGGCGAGCAGTACTTC
CASKTPKRGGEQYF
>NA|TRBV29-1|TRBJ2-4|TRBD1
TGCAGCGTTGAGGACAGGCTAGCCAAAAACATTCAGTACTTC
CSVEDRLAKNIQYF
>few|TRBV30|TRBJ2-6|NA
TGTGCCTGGACACGAGGCAGGGCCAGCTCTGGGGCCAACGTCCTGACTTTC
CAWTRGRASSGANVLTF
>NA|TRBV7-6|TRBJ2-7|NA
TGTGCCAGCAGCTTAGACAGGGACGAGCAGTACTTC
CASSLDRDEQYF
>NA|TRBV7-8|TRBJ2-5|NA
TGTGCCAGCAGCTTAGAGGTCCGAATCCAAGAGACCCAGTACTTC
CASSLEVRIQETQYF
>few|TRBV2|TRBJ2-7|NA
TGTGCCAGCAGTGACCCACTCGGACTATTATACGAGCAGTACTTC
CASSDPLGLLYEQYF
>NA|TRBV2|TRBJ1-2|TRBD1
TGTGCCAGCAGTGAACAGGGGGCGCAGTATGGCTACACCTTC
CASSEQGAQYGYTF
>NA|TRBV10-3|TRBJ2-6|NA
TGTGCCATCAGTGAGTCGGGTAGGGCTGGGGCCAACGTCCTGACTTTC
CAISESGRAGANVLTF
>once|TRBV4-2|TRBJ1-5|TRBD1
TGTGCCAGCAGCCAAGGCCCGACAGGGGGCAATCAGCCCCAGCATTTT
CASSQGPTGGNQPQHF
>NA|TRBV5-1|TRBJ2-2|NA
TGCGCCAGCAGCTTGGGCCGGGAGAACACCGGGGAGCTGTTTTTT
CASSLGRENTGELFF
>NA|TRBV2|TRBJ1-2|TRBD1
TGTGCCAGCAGATCCGGGACAGGGCCCTATGGCTACACCTTC
CASRSGTGPYGYTF
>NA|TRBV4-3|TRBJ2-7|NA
TGCGCCAGCAGCCAAGACTTGGGCTACTACGAGCAGTACTTC
CASSQDLGYYEQYF
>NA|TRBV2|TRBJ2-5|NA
TGTGCCAGCAGTATACTAGAGAAAGAGACCCAGTACTTC
CASSILEKETQYF
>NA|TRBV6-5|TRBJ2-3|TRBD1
TGTGCCAGCAGTTACTCACAGGGGGTCCCCGATACGCAGTATTTT
CASSYSQGVPDTQYF
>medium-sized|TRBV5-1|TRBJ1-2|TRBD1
TGCGCCAGCAGCGTGGCCGGGACAGCCTCAGCTAACTATGGCTACACCTTC
CASSVAGTASANYGYTF
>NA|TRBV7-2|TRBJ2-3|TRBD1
TGTGCCAGCAGCCCGGACAGGTGGTCGGATACGCAGTATTTT
CASSPDRWSDTQYF
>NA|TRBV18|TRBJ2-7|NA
TGTGCCAGCTTTCCCAATCGGGACGGTCCTTACGAGCAGTACTTC
CASFPNRDGPYEQYF
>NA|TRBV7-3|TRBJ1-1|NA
TGTGCCAGCAGCCTCTTTGGGGGACGTTGGACTGAGGCTTTCTTT
CASSLFGGRWTEAFF
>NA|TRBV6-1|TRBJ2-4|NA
TGTGCCAGCAGTGAAGGTATTGGGTTAGCCAAAAACATTCAGTACTTC
CASSEGIGLAKNIQYF
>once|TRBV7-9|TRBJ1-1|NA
TGTGCCAGCAGCCCAGATGGGACGCTATATACTGAAGCTTTCTTT
CASSPDGTLYTEAFF